The text below deals with one T cell receptor beta chain. Its antigen is as yet unknown. This sample is part of a study of cytomegalovirus exposure and HLA in healthy donors. Whole-study findings and limits: Later analysis identified a missense DCLRE1C variant that was linked to TCR beta V- and J-gene trimming.

A multiplex PCR was run with 60 Vbeta primers and 13 Jbeta primers. Method: immunoSEQ multiplex PCR; TCRdb's copy keeps in-frame clones and lacks some. The sample yields more than 100,000 clones, 50% to 65% seen once. The TCR comes from a man aged 35-49 years in good health and CMV-seropositive. The sample consisted of PBMCs.

The CDR3 DNA reads as TGTGCCAGCAGTTACTCAGCTCTGTCCGACGAGCAGTACTTC. Protein product: CASSYSALSDEQYF. The gene calls are TRBV6-6 and TRBJ2-7; D remains unclear. The germline CDR1 and CDR2 sequences are MNHNY and SVGAGI (reference sequence). This CDR3 has 14 residues. V shed 0 bases and J shed 5 bases, with 11 bases lying between them.